The rows below give T cell receptor beta chains drawn from one sample of a study of blood T cell repertoires in COVID-19. Profiling relied on immunoSEQ multiplex PCR, and the TCRdb table lists in-frame clones only, not all of them. The data hold some 290,000 clones, with roughly 91% observed a single time. Sequenced material: peripheral blood. The receptors shown here come from a woman aged 25 to 39 with COVID-19, enrolled during active disease. The CDR3 runs from the conserved cysteine through the conserved F or W.

v_gene: TRBV28
j_gene: TRBJ1-6
CDR3aa: CASSLRDSPLHF

v_gene: TRBV5-6
j_gene: TRBJ2-7
CDR3aa: CASSLVGQGYEQYF

v_gene: TRBV5-1
j_gene: TRBJ1-5
CDR3aa: CASSRTGTGVGQPQHF

v_gene: TRBV11-2
j_gene: TRBJ2-3
CDR3aa: CASRAPGWAATDTQYF

v_gene: TRBV7-9
j_gene: TRBJ2-7
CDR3aa: CASTPAGSTKRDF

v_gene: TRBV18
j_gene: TRBJ1-2
CDR3aa: CASSPTGVAGYTF

v_gene: TRBV5-4
j_gene: TRBJ2-5
CDR3aa: CASSPHRDRGLQETQYF

v_gene: TRBV30
j_gene: TRBJ1-4
CDR3aa: CAWSPGHPFEKLFF

v_gene: TRBV24-1
j_gene: TRBJ1-2
CDR3aa: CATSLRRGGYTF

v_gene: TRBV2
j_gene: TRBJ1-2
CDR3aa: CASLTGGAYGYTF

v_gene: TRBV5-1
j_gene: TRBJ2-7
CDR3aa: CASSYTSGGSYEQYF

v_gene: TRBV12-5
j_gene: TRBJ2-2
CDR3aa: CASGNRQGSPGELFF

v_gene: TRBV5-4
j_gene: TRBJ2-7
CDR3aa: CASSFPRADSYEQYF

v_gene: TRBV10-2
j_gene: TRBJ1-1
CDR3aa: CASTEQLNTEAFF

v_gene: TRBV12-5
j_gene: TRBJ2-4
CDR3aa: CASGLYRGRPKNIQYF

v_gene: TRBV13
j_gene: TRBJ1-3
CDR3aa: CASSTSQGVVGNTIYF

v_gene: TRBV7-7
j_gene: TRBJ1-4
CDR3aa: CASSPDCWESTNEKLFF

v_gene: TRBV5-6
j_gene: TRBJ1-2
CDR3aa: CASSPAPRREGRHYGYTF

v_gene: TRBV15
j_gene: TRBJ1-2
CDR3aa: CATSASGENYGYTF

v_gene: TRBV11-2
j_gene: TRBJ2-7
CDR3aa: CASSLVRAAYEQYF

v_gene: TRBV30
j_gene: TRBJ1-5
CDR3aa: CAWSRQGERQPQHF

v_gene: TRBV5-4
j_gene: TRBJ2-1
CDR3aa: CASSSGGDSYNEQFF

v_gene: TRBV29-1
j_gene: TRBJ2-7
CDR3aa: CSVGQSEQYF

v_gene: TRBV5-8
j_gene: TRBJ1-5
CDR3aa: CASRSESWSNQPQHF

v_gene: TRBV4-1
j_gene: TRBJ1-4
CDR3aa: CASSQSPGRGGINEKLFF

v_gene: TRBV5-1
j_gene: TRBJ1-3
CDR3aa: CASSRSRLTGNTIYF

v_gene: TRBV18
j_gene: TRBJ2-7
CDR3aa: CASSPQAREQYF

v_gene: TRBV29-1
j_gene: TRBJ2-1
CDR3aa: CSVGSRDYYNEQFF

v_gene: TRBV5-1
j_gene: TRBJ2-7
CDR3aa: CASSSTGGYEQYF

v_gene: TRBV11-2
j_gene: TRBJ1-1
CDR3aa: CASSLDPGGLNTEAFF

v_gene: TRBV7-7
j_gene: TRBJ2-1
CDR3aa: CASSPRLADSYNEQFF

v_gene: TRBV5-1
j_gene: TRBJ1-1
CDR3aa: CASSPGGDTEAFF

v_gene: TRBV6-5
j_gene: TRBJ1-2
CDR3aa: CASSSETGGNYGYTF

v_gene: TRBV6-2/TRBV6-3
j_gene: TRBJ2-1
CDR3aa: CASSYAARNEQFF

v_gene: TRBV7-8
j_gene: TRBJ2-7
CDR3aa: CASSLGLDYEQYF

v_gene: TRBV2
j_gene: TRBJ2-3
CDR3aa: CASSVGTSGLPYTDTQYF

v_gene: TRBV27
j_gene: TRBJ2-3
CDR3aa: CASSLLLAGGPTDTQYF

v_gene: TRBV3-1/TRBV3-2
j_gene: TRBJ2-6
CDR3aa: CASSPTIGQGASGANVLTF

v_gene: TRBV11-2
j_gene: TRBJ2-1
CDR3aa: CASSLSGGAYNEQFF

v_gene: TRBV18
j_gene: TRBJ1-5
CDR3aa: CASSNVNRGQPQHF

v_gene: TRBV7-9
j_gene: TRBJ1-2
CDR3aa: CASSGTVYGYTF

v_gene: TRBV5-4
j_gene: TRBJ1-1
CDR3aa: CASSVGYINTEAFF

v_gene: TRBV4-1
j_gene: TRBJ1-1
CDR3aa: CASSQDLGQVNTEAFF

v_gene: TRBV14
j_gene: TRBJ1-6
CDR3aa: CASSLAGGNSPLHF

v_gene: TRBV2
j_gene: TRBJ1-6
CDR3aa: CASSEWLPDRVNSPLHF

v_gene: TRBV5-6
j_gene: TRBJ1-6
CDR3aa: CASSMGQHNSPLHF

v_gene: TRBV6-5
j_gene: TRBJ2-3
CDR3aa: CASRLDRGGTQYF

v_gene: TRBV12-3/TRBV12-4
j_gene: TRBJ2-7
CDR3aa: CASSFQGGYEQYF

v_gene: TRBV9
j_gene: TRBJ2-1
CDR3aa: CASSLTSGVSSYNEQFF

v_gene: TRBV3-1/TRBV3-2
j_gene: TRBJ1-5
CDR3aa: CASSLRQGYQPQHF

v_gene: TRBV2
j_gene: TRBJ2-2
CDR3aa: CASRGQASTGELFF

v_gene: TRBV7-6
j_gene: TRBJ2-3
CDR3aa: CASSLAGGPLSTDTQYF

v_gene: TRBV25-1
j_gene: TRBJ2-2
CDR3aa: CASSEGGDITGELFF

v_gene: TRBV19
j_gene: TRBJ1-1
CDR3aa: CASSMRGGSTEAFF

v_gene: TRBV2
j_gene: TRBJ1-3
CDR3aa: CASSRVLVSGNTIYF

v_gene: TRBV5-5
j_gene: TRBJ2-2
CDR3aa: CASSLAQWSTDTGELFF

v_gene: TRBV7-8
j_gene: TRBJ1-2
CDR3aa: CASSLGLGTGTGGASYGYTF

v_gene: TRBV7-9
j_gene: TRBJ2-1
CDR3aa: CASSLTPTGYNEQFF

v_gene: TRBV6-5
j_gene: TRBJ2-3
CDR3aa: CASRPDRLRTDTQYF